The clone carrying this TCR beta chain has a handful of counts. Its antigen remains unknown. This specimen comes from a study of CD8 T cells in ankylosing spondylitis. Study-wide results and limits: There was reportedly significant enrichment of clones that were disease-linked in matched ankylosing spondylitis synovial fluid. As for the disease-linked clones, they showed a CD8+ phenotype and occurred at relatively low frequencies in peripheral blood.

Quantitative 5'-RACE was performed with molecular barcodes, and it yielded the TCR beta libraries. Each CDR3 protein gets one entry after TCRdb re-called the 5' RACE reads with MiXCR. This sample has about 200,000 distinct CDR3 sequences, with roughly 13% found just once. Germline assignment: CDR1 MNHEY and CDR2 SMNVEV (reference sequence). CDR3 length equals 14 residues. V dropped 2 bases and J dropped 2 bases, with 8 bases sitting between them. The sample taken for sequencing was blood, either unsorted or a sorted T cell fraction (not recorded which). The source of this sequence is a male donor with ankylosing spondylitis or in good health (not recorded which). The J gene is TRBJ2-3, the V gene TRBV27; D remains unclear. The CDR3 DNA is TGTGCCAGCAGTTTAATTAGGTACACAGATACGCAGTATTTT. It is translated as CASSLIRYTDTQYF.